What follows is one T cell receptor beta chain and its context. Its antigen is unidentified. Staff drew ten milliliters of peripheral blood from each donor. Isolated PBMCs totaled at least 7 million in each sample. This specimen belongs to a study of blood T cells in healthy people across ages. Overall study results and limits: PBMCs left unsorted prevented a conclusive naive versus antigen-experienced comparison. Estimates based on one million T cells were treated as lower bounds.

A second PCR of about 7 to 12 cycles used a sample-barcoded 5' primer and a J-beta primer mix. Using its own MiXCR run on the 5' RACE reads, TCRdb lists one record per CDR3 protein. The profile shows over a million distinct CDR3 sequences, over 35% of them singletons. This receptor was identified in a woman aged 55 to 70 in good health. Sequenced: blood.

The CDR3 here is CASSFVSGLNTEAFF. The CDR3 DNA reads TGTGCCAGCAGTTTTGTTTCGGGTCTGAACACTGAAGCTTTCTTT. The chain carries TRBV28 and TRBJ1-1; D remains ambiguous. The CDR3 has 15 residues. The germline V gene has CDR1 MDHEN and CDR2 SYDVKM. V was cut by 3 bases and J by 0 bases, with 11 bases left in between.